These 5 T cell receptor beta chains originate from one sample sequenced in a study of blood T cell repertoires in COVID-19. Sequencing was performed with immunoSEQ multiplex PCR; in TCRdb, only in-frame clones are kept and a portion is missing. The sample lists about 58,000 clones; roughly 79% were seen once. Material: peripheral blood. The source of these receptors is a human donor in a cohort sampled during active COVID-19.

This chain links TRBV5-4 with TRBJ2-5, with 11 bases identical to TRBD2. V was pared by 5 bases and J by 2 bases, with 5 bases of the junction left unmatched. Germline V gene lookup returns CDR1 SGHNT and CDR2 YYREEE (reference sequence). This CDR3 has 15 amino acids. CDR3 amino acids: CASSATSGSQETQYF. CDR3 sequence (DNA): TGTGCCAGCAGTGCCACTAGCGGGAGTCAAGAGACCCAGTACTTC.

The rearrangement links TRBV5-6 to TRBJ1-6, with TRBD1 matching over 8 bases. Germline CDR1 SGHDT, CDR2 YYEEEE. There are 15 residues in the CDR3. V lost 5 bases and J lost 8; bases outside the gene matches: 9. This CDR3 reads CASSLRTGRHSPLHF. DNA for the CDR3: TGTGCCAGCAGTCTCCGGACAGGGAGGCATTCACCCCTCCACTTT.

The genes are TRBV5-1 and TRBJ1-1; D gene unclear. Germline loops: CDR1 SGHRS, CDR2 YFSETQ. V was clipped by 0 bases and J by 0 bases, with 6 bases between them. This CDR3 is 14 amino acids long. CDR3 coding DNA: TGCGCCAGCAGCTTGGCTCCCCTGAACACTGAAGCTTTCTTT. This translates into CASSLAPLNTEAFF.

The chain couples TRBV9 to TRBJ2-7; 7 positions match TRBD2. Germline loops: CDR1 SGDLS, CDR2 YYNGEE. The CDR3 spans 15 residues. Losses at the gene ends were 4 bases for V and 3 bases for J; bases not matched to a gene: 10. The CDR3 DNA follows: TGTGCCAGCAGCCCCCGGGGGGAGCCCTTCTACGAGCAGTACTTC. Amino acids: CASSPRGEPFYEQYF.

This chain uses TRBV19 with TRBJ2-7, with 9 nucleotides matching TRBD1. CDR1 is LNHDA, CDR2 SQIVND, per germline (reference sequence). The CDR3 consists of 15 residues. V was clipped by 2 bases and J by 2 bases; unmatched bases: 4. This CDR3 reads CASSIPGQGAYEQYF. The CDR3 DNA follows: TGTGCCAGTAGTATACCGGGACAGGGTGCCTACGAGCAGTACTTC.